The 5 T cell receptor beta chains presented below share a single source sample, sequenced in a study of T cell clonotyping in hematopoietic cell transplantation. Assay used: immunoSEQ multiplex PCR; TCRdb lists only in-frame clones, some missing. This table holds approximately 26,000 clones, around 93% found once. Indicated time point: recipient sample about 28 days before transplant, after cytoreduction. Specimen: peripheral blood mononuclear cells, collected before stem cell transplant. The source is a man in his fifties with acute myeloid leukemia. Some clones in this sample may be carry-over from other donors' samples.

This clone has just one count. The gene calls are TRBV30 and TRBJ1-1; D not resolved. Trimming pared 1 base from V and 7 bases from J, leaving 13 bases between. Germline V gene sequence: CDR1 GTSNPN, CDR2 SVGIG (reference sequence). The CDR3 extends over 13 amino acids. The CDR3 sequence: CAWSGSGFGEAFF. DNA of the CDR3: TGTGCCTGGAGTGGATCGGGATTTGGTGAAGCTTTCTTT.

J is TRBJ2-7 and V is TRBV29-1, with no clear D. V dropped 4 bases and J dropped 3 bases, with 7 bases sitting between them. In germline, CDR1 is SQVTM, CDR2 ANQGSEA. CDR3 length: 11 residues. The CDR3 nucleotides are TGCAGCGTTGTGTACAGCTACGAGCAGTACTTC. Its protein product is CSVVYSYEQYF.

The rearrangement joins TRBV7-2 to TRBJ2-3, with TRBD2 identical over 9 bases. CDR1 and CDR2 (germline): SGHTA, FQGNSA. The CDR3 runs 17 residues. Trimming at V came to 2 bases and at J to 2 bases, leaving 8 bases not matched to a gene. The CDR3 nucleotides read TGTGCCAGCAGCTTAATGGCGGGAGGGCCTACCACAGATACGCAGTATTTT. As protein: CASSLMAGGPTTDTQYF.

This clone was counted a few times. The chain employs TRBV4-3 and TRBJ2-2; D gene uncertain. The V gene lost 0 bases and the J gene lost 7 bases, with 6 bases spanning the gap. CDR1 and CDR2 from the germline V gene are LGHNA and YSLEER. CDR3 length equals 13 residues. CDR3 in DNA: TGCGCCAGCAGCCAAGAAGGTTACGGGGAGCTGTTTTTT. Protein product: CASSQEGYGELFF.

This chain uses TRBV2 with TRBJ2-5; possible D gene TRBD2, 6 bases. The CDR3 totals 12 residues. Germline CDR1 reads SNHLY; CDR2 reads FYNNEI. Deletions cut 7 bases from V and 1 base from J, with 7 bases between. The CDR3 spells CASKGLQETQYF. Written as DNA, the CDR3 is TGTGCCAGCAAGGGACTCCAAGAGACCCAGTACTTC. Drawing the rest from reference TRBV2 and TRBJ2-5, the complete variable domain is EPEVTQTPSHQVTQMGQEVILRCVPISNHLYFYWYRQILGQKVEFLVSFYNNEISEKSEIFDDQFSVERPDGSNFTLKIRSTKLEDSAMYFCASKGLQETQYFGPGTRLLVL.